This is a list of T cell receptor beta chains from one sample in a study of T-cell memory formation after mild COVID-19. TCRdb processed the 5' RACE reads anew with MiXCR; each CDR3 protein has one entry. The table has around 65,000 distinct CDR3 sequences, about 10% seen once. Sequencing was done on a sample of PBMCs or a T cell subset sorted from them (not recorded which). Receptors were obtained from a man aged 18-30 years who had mild COVID-19 (a few samples of this study predate the infection). Cell type and time point are not known. Each CDR3 is given with its conserved first and last residue. The order of the fields is J gene, V gene, D gene, CDR3 protein. The D gene is left open where the match is weak.

>TRBJ2-3|TRBV11-2|TRBD2
CASSSTSGSDTQYF
>TRBJ1-1|TRBV6-5|NA
CASSYSISGSTLTEAFF
>TRBJ2-3|TRBV29-1|TRBD1
CSVEVWDRTGTDTQYF
>TRBJ1-1|TRBV7-2|NA
CASTAGGLNTEAFF
>TRBJ2-3|TRBV12-3/TRBV12-4|NA
CASSLRTGAGTDTQYF
>TRBJ2-5|TRBV5-5|NA
CASSLGPTGSKTQYF
>TRBJ2-3|TRBV20-1|NA
CSAPYRGGIDTQYF
>TRBJ2-2|TRBV11-3|NA
CASSPDSTGELFF
>TRBJ2-2|TRBV5-1|TRBD2
CASEAGGPYTGELFF
>TRBJ2-5|TRBV6-1|TRBD1
CASRKDRVGQETQYF